This T cell receptor (beta chain) was identified in a study of Tregs in tolerant kidney transplant recipients. Findings and limits, study-wide: Activated donor B cell expansion appeared to reveal the most relevant donor-specific TCRbeta repertoire.

Unstimulated Tregs (CD4+CD25+CD127-) and CD4+CD25- non-Tregs were sorted from PBMCs. This clone was counted once. Its target is not known. V lost 6 bases, J lost 4 bases, and 13 bases lay in between. This CDR3 spans 13 amino acids. Germline values: CDR1 SGDLS, CDR2 YYNGEE. The assay was immunoSEQ multiplex PCR, and TCRdb's table has in-frame clones only and misses some. The sample lists about 59,000 clones; about 86% were seen once. The sequence was obtained from a human donor in good health. The J gene is TRBJ1-2, the V gene TRBV9, with D perhaps matching TRBD1 (5 bases). The specimen was CD4+ T cells from blood. CDR3 sequence: CASTGNPGYGYTF. In DNA, the CDR3 is TGTGCCAGCACAGGGAACCCAGGCTATGGCTACACCTTC.